The next 19 T cell receptor beta chains were all read from a single sample in a study of blood T cell repertoires in COVID-19. Here immunoSEQ multiplex PCR was the method, and the copy in TCRdb shows in-frame clones only, minus some. Of 150,000 to 200,000 clones listed, about 89% are singletons. The sequenced sample consisted of PBMCs or T cells enriched from blood (not recorded which). Receptor source: a woman aged 18-35 years who had recovered from COVID-19.

The rearrangement uses TRBV30 and TRBJ2-1, with TRBD1 matching 8 bases. This CDR3 has 12 amino acids. CDR1 and CDR2 (germline): GTSNPN, SVGIG (reference sequence). V lost 1 base, J lost 8 bases, and 1 base stayed unmatched. The CDR3: CAWSGTGYEQFF. The CDR3 DNA is TGTGCCTGGAGTGGGACAGGGTATGAGCAGTTCTTC.

This chain connects TRBV23-1 to TRBJ1-3; D may be TRBD1 (5 bases). TRBV23-1 is identified as an open reading frame with a role that is uncertain. Trimming took 2 bases from V and 0 from J, leaving 11 bases between them. The CDR3 is made up of 16 amino acids. The CDR3 DNA reads as TGCGCCAGCAGTCAAGCGGGACTTTCCTCTGGAAACACCATATATTTT. It specifies CASSQAGLSSGNTIYF.

The V call is TRBV30, the J call TRBJ2-4; D is unclear. V lost 2 bases and J lost 0, with 8 bases in between. Germline CDR1 reads GTSNPN; CDR2 reads SVGIG (reference sequence). The CDR3 has 14 amino acids. CDR3 sequence: CAWSQQLAKNIQYF. CDR3 DNA sequence: TGTGCCTGGAGTCAACAGCTAGCCAAAAACATTCAGTACTTC.

V is TRBV5-5 and J is TRBJ2-3; D is perhaps TRBD1 (6 bases). The V gene lost 0 bases and the J gene lost 6 bases, with 17 bases spanning the gap. Germline CDR1 and CDR2: SGHKS and YYEKEE (reference sequence). This CDR3 is built from 16 residues. The CDR3 DNA sequence: TGTGCCAGCAGCTTGGCATGGTGGGGGCGAAGGGATACGCAGTATTTT. Translating gives CASSLAWWGRRDTQYF.

The chain links TRBV7-3 to TRBJ1-2; TRBD1 aligns across 11 bases. Per the germline V gene, CDR1 is SGHTA and CDR2 is FQGTGA. The CDR3 totals 16 residues. Trimming removed 4 bases from V and 6 bases from J; junction bases left unmatched: 10. In DNA form, the CDR3 reads TGTGCCAGCAGCTCCGGACAGGGGGCGAGTGGACATGGCTACACCTTC. Translated, it gives CASSSGQGASGHGYTF.

The chain combines TRBV2 with TRBJ2-2; 8 bases agree with TRBD1. Germline V gene sequence: CDR1 SNHLY, CDR2 FYNNEI. V shed 6 bases and J 8 bases; nucleotides not matched to a gene: 11. This CDR3 comprises 15 residues. For the CDR3, the DNA is TGTGCCAGCAGAGAATGGACAGGGTGGCTAGGGGAGCTGTTTTTT. Amino acids: CASREWTGWLGELFF.

The chain joins TRBV2 to TRBJ2-3, with 7 bases fitting TRBD1. J gave up 4 bases and V 3 bases, and 10 bases lay outside the gene matches. CDR3 size: 16 residues. Germline CDR1 is SNHLY and CDR2 is FYNNEI. This chain's CDR3 is CASSDLETGSPDTQYF. CDR3 in DNA: TGTGCCAGCAGTGACCTTGAGACAGGGTCTCCAGATACGCAGTATTTT. Full variable domain (remainder filled in from reference TRBV2 and TRBJ2-3): EPEVTQTPSHQVTQMGQEVILRCVPISNHLYFYWYRQILGQKVEFLVSFYNNEISEKSEIFDDQFSVERPDGSNFTLKIRSTKLEDSAMYFCASSDLETGSPDTQYFGPGTRLTVL.

The V and J genes are TRBV19 and TRBJ2-5; possible D gene TRBD1, 5 bases. Germline-derived CDR1 and CDR2 are LNHDA and SQIVND (reference sequence). This CDR3 is 15 amino acids long. Between the trimmed V and J ends, which lost 1 base and 5 bases, there was a span of 14 bases. Here the CDR3 DNA reads TGTGCCAGTAGTATAGGGCAGGGTGCTATGGAGACCCAGTACTTC. Residues: CASSIGQGAMETQYF.

The chain joins TRBV13 to TRBJ1-6, with 7 bases identical to TRBD1. J lost 9 bases, V lost 4 bases, and 6 bases had no gene match. The CDR3 runs to 14 residues. In germline, CDR1 is PRHDT, CDR2 FYEKMQ (reference sequence). The CDR3 reads CASSSRQGGSPLHF. In DNA, the CDR3 is TGTGCCAGCAGCTCGAGACAGGGTGGTTCACCCCTCCACTTT.

This clone was seen more than once but under ten times. This CDR3 is also generated by other DNA sequences in the sample. The chain joins TRBV12-3 or TRBV12-4 to TRBJ1-4, with D uncertain. V gave up 6 bases and J gave up 4 bases, with 6 bases separating them. There are 12 residues in the CDR3. The CDR3 spells CASSPLNEKLFF. The CDR3 coding sequence is TGTGCCAGCAGCCCTCTTAATGAAAAACTGTTTTTT.

This CDR3 reads CASSKHLTGGETQYF. DNA for the CDR3: TGTGCCAGCAGCAAGCATTTGACAGGGGGAGAGACCCAGTACTTC. V and J are TRBV21-1 and TRBJ2-5; the D segment call TRBD1 is taken from the table without a DNA check. TRBV21-1 is reported as a pseudogene. The CDR3 totals 15 residues.

J is TRBJ2-2 and V is TRBV30; maybe TRBD1 (5 bases). The CDR3 covers 13 residues. In germline, CDR1 is GTSNPN, CDR2 SVGIG (reference sequence). The ends were cut back, 2 bases at V and 6 bases at J, with 10 bases in the middle. The CDR3 nucleotides read TGTGCCTGGAGTTCAGGGTGGTCCGGGGAGCTGTTTTTT. Protein sequence: CAWSSGWSGELFF.

The rearrangement uses TRBV24-1 and TRBJ2-5; D possibly corresponds to TRBD1 (6 bases). The germline V gene has CDR1 KGHDR and CDR2 SFDVKD. The CDR3 covers 13 residues. The V and J ends lost 6 bases and 3 bases respectively, with 10 bases between them. This CDR3 reads CATSTRTEETQYF. The DNA for the CDR3 is TGTGCCACCAGTACCCGGACAGAAGAGACCCAGTACTTC.

The genes are TRBV30 and TRBJ2-7, with D possibly TRBD1 on 5 matching bases. CDR3 length equals 14 residues. Germline V gene data show CDR1 as GTSNPN and CDR2 as SVGIG (reference sequence). The V and J ends lost 4 bases and 0 bases respectively, with 13 bases between them. The CDR3 loop is CAWTVGPRSYEQYF. The CDR3 nucleotides read TGTGCCTGGACGGTGGGGCCCCGCTCCTACGAGCAGTACTTC.

This chain connects TRBV9 to TRBJ2-1, with 11 bases that match TRBD1. This CDR3 is built from 16 residues. V trimming: 1 base; J trimming: 2 bases; junction bases outside the gene matches: 2. Per the germline V gene, CDR1 is SGDLS and CDR2 is YYNGEE. The CDR3 protein is CASSVRGQGAYNEQFF. The CDR3 region has the DNA TGTGCCAGCAGCGTAAGGGGACAGGGGGCCTACAATGAGCAGTTCTTC.

This clone has only one observation. The chain is built from TRBV12-3 or TRBV12-4 and TRBJ2-1; D unresolved. Trimming removed 2 bases from V and 8 bases from J, with 10 bases in between. CDR3 size: 13 residues. CDR3 region: CASSLSLTDEQFF. In DNA form, the CDR3 reads TGTGCCAGCAGTTTATCTCTTACTGATGAGCAGTTCTTC.

This clone appeared a single time. The chain employs TRBV5-1 and TRBJ2-1, with TRBD2 matching 11 bases. The J segment lost 3 bases and the V segment lost 0 bases, leaving 8 bases of the junction unmatched. The CDR3 is made up of 18 amino acids. CDR1 is SGHRS and CDR2 is YFSETQ in the germline V gene. The DNA for the CDR3 is TGCGCCAGCAGCTTGGAAACTAGCGGGGGAGCCCTCTACAATGAGCAGTTCTTC. Amino acid sequence: CASSLETSGGALYNEQFF.

This clone occurred once. The V call is TRBV7-3, the J call TRBJ1-1; D remains unclear. Germline V gene lookup returns CDR1 SGHTA and CDR2 FQGTGA. This CDR3 contains 15 residues. Trimming pared 2 bases from V and 7 bases from J, leaving 17 bases between. The CDR3 DNA reads as TGTGCCAGCAGCTTAGATTACCTCCCAGGTGGTGAAGCTTTCTTT. Its translation is CASSLDYLPGGEAFF.

In its sample, this clone was seen a few times. The rearrangement joins TRBV2 to TRBJ2-7; 7 nucleotides agree with TRBD2. The germline V gene encodes CDR1 SNHLY and CDR2 FYNNEI. CDR3 length equals 17 residues. Trimming took 6 bases from V and 2 from J; bases not matched to a gene: 16. The CDR3 reads CASSGGSWVTQTYEQYF. The DNA of the CDR3 is TGTGCCAGCAGCGGGGGGTCGTGGGTTACCCAAACCTACGAGCAGTACTTC. The variable domain in full, completed from reference TRBV2 and TRBJ2-7, reads EPEVTQTPSHQVTQMGQEVILRCVPISNHLYFYWYRQILGQKVEFLVSFYNNEISEKSEIFDDQFSVERPDGSNFTLKIRSTKLEDSAMYFCASSGGSWVTQTYEQYFGPGTRLTVT.